What follows are 26 T cell receptor beta chains derived from one specimen sequenced in a study of blood T cell repertoires in COVID-19. Produced via immunoSEQ multiplex PCR; TCRdb's table is partial and in-frame only. The repertoire holds almost 100,000 clones, with around nine tenths as singletons. The sequenced material came from peripheral blood. These receptors were taken from a man aged 50-60 years with acute or convalescent COVID-19.

This chain uses TRBV14 with TRBJ2-7; 13 bases agree with TRBD2. The V gene's germline CDR1 is SGHDN and CDR2 FVKESK. This CDR3 region has 15 residues. V shed 6 bases, J shed 0 bases, and the junction held 2 bases outside the gene matches. CDR3 loop: CASRLAGGSSYEQYF. CDR3 nucleotide sequence: TGTGCCAGCAGACTAGCGGGAGGGAGCTCCTACGAGCAGTACTTC.

V usage is TRBV11-2 and J usage is TRBJ2-5; D gene uncertain. V was clipped by 0 bases and J by 0 bases, with 14 bases between them. This CDR3 is 17 amino acids long. CDR1 and CDR2 from the germline V gene are SGHAT and FQNNGV. In DNA form, the CDR3 reads TGTGCCAGCAGCTTAGATCTAGTGGAGTTGTACCAAGAGACCCAGTACTTC. Protein sequence: CASSLDLVELYQETQYF.

As for this clone: This may come from a read error, since a much larger clone is one base off. V and J are TRBV6-2 or TRBV6-3 and TRBJ1-2, with TRBD1 identical over 8 bases. V trimming: 6 bases; J trimming: 2 bases; junction bases outside the gene matches: 5. There are 14 residues in the CDR3. The V gene's germline CDR1 is MNHEY and CDR2 SVGEGT. For the CDR3, the DNA is TGTGCCAGCAGCCCGACAGGGGAGAACTATGGCTACACCTTC. It is translated as CASSPTGENYGYTF.

This rearrangement joins TRBV28 to TRBJ1-1, with 8 bases fitting TRBD1. The V and J ends lost 6 bases and 3 bases, in that order; junction bases with no gene match: 6. Per germline, CDR1 MDHEN and CDR2 SYDVKM. The CDR3 has 14 residues. The CDR3 DNA reads TGTGCCAGCAGACCAGGGGGCGCGGACACTGAAGCTTTCTTT. Protein: CASRPGGADTEAFF.

This clone occurred a few times. The chain couples TRBV18 to TRBJ1-1; unclear D gene. CDR1 is KGHSH and CDR2 is LQKENI in the germline V gene. Trimming took off 3 bases at V and 3 bases at J, with 14 bases between the two ends. The CDR3 is made up of 15 amino acids. The CDR3 loop is CASSPRHPEDTEAFF. The DNA for the CDR3 is TGTGCCAGCTCACCCCGGCACCCTGAGGACACTGAAGCTTTCTTT.

This chain links TRBV12-3 or TRBV12-4 with TRBJ1-2, with D possibly TRBD1 on 5 matching bases. This CDR3 contains 13 residues. Trimming removed 6 bases from V and 7 bases from J, with 15 bases in between. CDR3 nucleotide sequence: TGTGCCAGCAGCCCTCCTTGGGGGGTTGGCTACACCTTC. Translating gives CASSPPWGVGYTF.

The J gene is TRBJ2-6, the V gene TRBV5-1; TRBD1 agrees at 7 bases. This CDR3 has 15 residues. CDR1 SGHRS and CDR2 YFSETQ come from the germline V gene. J was trimmed by 4 bases and V by 4 bases; bases with no gene match: 5. In nucleotides, the CDR3 is TGCGCCAGCAGCCCGACAGGGACCGGGGCCAACGTCCTGACTTTC. Translating it yields CASSPTGTGANVLTF.

The rearrangement uses TRBV10-2 and TRBJ1-1; D gene unclear. Looked up from germline, CDR1 is WSHSY and CDR2 is SAAADI. The CDR3 is 14 amino acids. Trimming stripped 3 bases from V and 3 bases from J, with 11 bases between. Here the CDR3 reads CASSDGRRDTEAFF. CDR3 DNA: TGCGCCAGCAGTGATGGACGGCGGGACACTGAAGCTTTCTTT.

This rearrangement joins TRBV2 to TRBJ2-5; D is unresolved. The germline V gene has CDR1 SNHLY and CDR2 FYNNEI. V was trimmed by 5 bases and J by 5 bases, leaving 6 bases between them. The CDR3 length is 11 residues. CDR3 region: CASSLSETQYF. The CDR3 DNA follows: TGTGCCAGCAGTTTGTCTGAGACCCAGTACTTC. Supplemented by reference TRBV2 and TRBJ2-5, the full variable domain reads EPEVTQTPSHQVTQMGQEVILRCVPISNHLYFYWYRQILGQKVEFLVSFYNNEISEKSEIFDDQFSVERPDGSNFTLKIRSTKLEDSAMYFCASSLSETQYFGPGTRLLVL.

The CDR3 region is CASSPANRQETQYF. Here the CDR3 DNA reads TGTGCCAGCTCACCAGCGAACCGTCAAGAGACCCAGTACTTC. The chain couples TRBV18 to TRBJ2-5, with D unresolved. CDR1 and CDR2 from the germline V gene are KGHSH and LQKENI. V lost 2 bases and J 2 bases, leaving 9 bases between the germline ends. The CDR3 runs to 14 residues.

The J gene is TRBJ1-5, the V gene TRBV29-1; a weak D match, TRBD1 (5 bases). CDR1 SQVTM and CDR2 ANQGSEA come from the germline V gene. This CDR3 contains 13 residues. V lost 2 bases to trimming and J lost 3 bases, with 8 bases between them. The CDR3: CSVEQGLNQPQHF. CDR3 in DNA: TGCAGCGTTGAACAGGGACTCAATCAGCCCCAGCATTTT.

The table lists this clone with a few counts. This chain's CDR3 is CASSPDLSGYTF. The CDR3 nucleotides are TGTGCCAGCAGCCCGGACTTGTCTGGCTACACCTTC. The chain couples TRBV7-9 to TRBJ1-2; no clear D. V lost 5 bases, J lost 7 bases, and 11 bases lay in between. The V gene's germline CDR1 is SEHNR and CDR2 FQNEAQ (reference sequence). The CDR3 is made up of 12 amino acids.

The V call is TRBV29-1, the J call TRBJ2-7; possibly TRBD2 for D (5 bases). V lost 7 bases and J lost 4, with 11 bases in between. The germline V gene encodes CDR1 SQVTM and CDR2 ANQGSEA. This CDR3 is 11 amino acids long. The CDR3: CSGVTGYEQYF. DNA for the CDR3: TGCAGCGGGGTCACGGGGTACGAGCAGTACTTC.

Here the CDR3 DNA reads TGTGCCAGCAGCCAAGGGGCCAGGGTAACGTATGGCTACACCTTC. This codes for CASSQGARVTYGYTF. The chain uses TRBV3-1 (or the pseudogene TRBV3-2) and TRBJ1-2; possibly TRBD1 for D (5 bases). V was clipped by 1 base and J by 5 bases, with 14 bases between them. The germline V gene has CDR1 LGHDT and CDR2 YNNKEL (reference sequence). The CDR3 is 15 residues long.

The rearrangement joins TRBV27 to TRBJ1-5, with D unclear. Germline CDR1 reads MNHEY; CDR2 reads SMNVEV (reference sequence). V was pared by 6 bases and J by 0 bases, with 9 bases between. The CDR3 sequence is 14 residues long. CDR3 protein: CASSPQDSNQPQHF. CDR3 DNA: TGTGCCAGCAGCCCACAAGATAGCAATCAGCCCCAGCATTTT.

The V gene is TRBV19, the J gene TRBJ2-3; 10 positions match TRBD2. V lost 6 bases, J lost 8 bases, and 5 bases stayed unmatched. This CDR3 spans 13 amino acids. The germline CDR1 and CDR2 sequences are LNHDA and SQIVND (reference sequence). The CDR3 coding sequence is TGTGCCAGTAGAGGACTAGCGGAGAGTACGCAGTATTTT. Translating it yields CASRGLAESTQYF.

This clone came up a few times. V is TRBV6-5 and J is TRBJ1-2, with a weak D call TRBD1 (5 bases). CDR3 length equals 12 residues. Germline loops: CDR1 MNHEY, CDR2 SVGAGI. The V and J ends lost 4 bases and 5 bases respectively, with 8 bases between them. DNA for the CDR3: TGTGCCAGCAGTTTATCAGGGTATGGCTACACCTTC. This codes for CASSLSGYGYTF.

The chain joins TRBV18 to TRBJ1-1, with D maybe TRBD1 (5 bases). In germline, CDR1 is KGHSH, CDR2 LQKENI. Trimming removed 6 bases from V and 3 bases from J, with 14 bases in between. The CDR3 has 14 residues. The DNA for the CDR3 is TGTGCCAGCTCTACACAGGTAGGCGACACTGAAGCTTTCTTT. The encoded protein is CASSTQVGDTEAFF.

As concerns this clone: Other DNA variants within this sample encode the same CDR3. The chain employs TRBV6-5 and TRBJ2-7; 8 bases map to TRBD1. The ends lost 0 bases at V and 5 bases at J; junction bases unmatched: 6. From germline, CDR1 is MNHEY and CDR2 SVGAGI. The CDR3 covers 15 residues. In DNA, the CDR3 is TGTGCCAGCAGTTACTCCAGACAGGGGTCCCACGAGCAGTACTTC. This encodes CASSYSRQGSHEQYF.

The J gene is TRBJ2-1, the V gene TRBV18; 9 nucleotides line up with TRBD1. This CDR3 has 15 amino acids. The trim removed 3 bases at V and 4 bases at J, leaving 4 bases unmatched. The germline V gene has CDR1 KGHSH and CDR2 LQKENI. The CDR3 protein is CASSPEDRGYNEQFF. The CDR3 DNA reads TGTGCCAGCTCACCGGAGGACAGGGGTTACAATGAGCAGTTCTTC.

This clone occurred a few times. The rearrangement uses TRBV3-1 (or the pseudogene TRBV3-2) and TRBJ1-2, with 8 bases fitting TRBD1. The CDR3 contains 14 residues. In germline, CDR1 is LGHDT, CDR2 YNNKEL (reference sequence). V lost 6 bases and J lost 3; bases outside the gene matches: 6. The CDR3: CASSQDRAYYGYTF. The CDR3 DNA sequence: TGTGCCAGCAGTCAGGACAGGGCTTACTATGGCTACACCTTC.

The chain links TRBV4-1 to TRBJ1-5; D gene unclear. CDR1 and CDR2 (germline): MGHRA, YSYEKL. Deletions cut 2 bases from V and 9 bases from J, with 14 bases between. There are 14 residues in the CDR3. In nucleotides, the CDR3 is TGCGCCAGCAGCCAATTAGCAAGCGGGCTGCCCCAGCATTTT. Encoded protein: CASSQLASGLPQHF.

This sequence joins TRBV6-5 and TRBJ2-1; 8 bases map to TRBD1. The length of the CDR3 is 15 residues. Germline V gene lookup returns CDR1 MNHEY and CDR2 SVGAGI. Unmatched junction bases numbered 6, after V lost 0 bases and J lost 8 bases. The CDR3 spells CASSYSNRGTYEQFF. DNA for the CDR3: TGTGCCAGCAGTTACTCAAACAGGGGGACCTATGAGCAGTTCTTC.

The V and J genes are TRBV5-8 and TRBJ1-2, with D uncertain. Germline-derived CDR1 and CDR2 are SGHTS and YDEGEE. CDR3 size: 10 residues. The germline V and J ends were trimmed by 1 base and 8 bases, with 3 bases remaining between them. CDR3 amino acids: CASSLRGYTF. The CDR3 coding sequence is TGTGCCAGCAGCTTGCGGGGCTACACCTTC. The full variable domain, with the rest looked up from reference TRBV5-8 and TRBJ1-2, is EAGVTQSPTHLIKTRGQQATLRCSPISGHTSVYWYQQALGLGLQFLLWYDEGEERNRGNFPPRFSGRQFPNYSSELNVNALELEDSALYLCASSLRGYTFGSGTRLTVV.

This chain joins TRBV7-2 and TRBJ1-5, with 9 bases fitting TRBD1. The CDR3 has 14 amino acids. V was clipped by 5 bases and J by 4 bases; unmatched bases: 3. In germline, CDR1 is SGHTA, CDR2 FQGNSA. CDR3 loop: CASSQTGGNQPQHF. CDR3 in DNA: TGTGCCAGCAGCCAGACAGGGGGTAATCAGCCCCAGCATTTT.

This chain connects TRBV24-1 to TRBJ2-3; 7 nucleotides match TRBD1. Looked up from germline, CDR1 is KGHDR and CDR2 is SFDVKD. The CDR3 length is 15 residues. After removal of 5 bases from V and 2 bases from J, the junction contained 6 bases not matched to a gene. DNA of the CDR3: TGTGCCACCAGTGGCACAGGGGAGCTCACAGATACGCAGTATTTT. Its protein is CATSGTGELTDTQYF.